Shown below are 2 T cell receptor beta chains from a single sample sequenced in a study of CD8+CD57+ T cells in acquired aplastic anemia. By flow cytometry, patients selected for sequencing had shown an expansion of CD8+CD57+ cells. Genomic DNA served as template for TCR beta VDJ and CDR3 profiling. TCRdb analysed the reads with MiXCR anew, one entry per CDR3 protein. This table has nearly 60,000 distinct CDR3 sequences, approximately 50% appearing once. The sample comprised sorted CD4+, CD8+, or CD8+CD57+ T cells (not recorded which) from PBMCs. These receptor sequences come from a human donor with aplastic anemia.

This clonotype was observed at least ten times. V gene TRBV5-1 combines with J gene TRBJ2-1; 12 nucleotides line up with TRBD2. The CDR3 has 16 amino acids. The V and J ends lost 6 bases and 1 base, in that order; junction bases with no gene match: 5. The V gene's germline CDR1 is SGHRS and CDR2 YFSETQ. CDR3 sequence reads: CASTWTSGDSYNEQFF. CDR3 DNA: TGCGCCAGCACCTGGACTAGCGGGGATTCCTACAATGAGCAGTTCTTC.

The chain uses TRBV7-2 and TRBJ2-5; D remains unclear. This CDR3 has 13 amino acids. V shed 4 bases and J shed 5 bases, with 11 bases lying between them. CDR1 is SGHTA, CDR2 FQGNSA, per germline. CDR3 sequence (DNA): TGTGCCAGCAGCTCTATAGATCTGGAGACCCAGTACTTC. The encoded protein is CASSSIDLETQYF.